Sequencing of this T cell receptor beta chain was carried out in a study of shared clonotypes between healthy human individuals. Study results and limitations: Clonotype sharing among donors likely depends on sequencing depth. Specimens sampled were limited to blood, with tissue repertoires likely differing.

To note about this clone: Its matching antigen is unknown.

In germline, CDR1 is ENHRY, CDR2 SYGVKD. Trimming shortened V by 10 bases and J by 0 bases, and 12 bases separated the two germline ends. The CDR3 covers 13 residues. Every subset had its genomic DNA shared out evenly among several immunoSEQ plates. Repertoires were generated with immunoSEQ multiplex PCR, while TCRdb's copy carries only in-frame clones and drops some. The sample carries about 2.4 million clones, over 85% recorded once. Division of CD4+ cells produced a CD45RA+ naive subset and a CD45RA-negative memory subset. The sequenced material came from naive CD4+ T cells sorted from blood. Subset specified: CD45RA+ positively selected. This rearrangement joins TRBV10-3 to TRBJ2-5, with D perhaps TRBD2 (6 bases). The receptor was derived from a young man in good health. CDR3 sequence (DNA): TGTGCCACCACCGGCGGGGACCAAGAGACCCAGTACTTC. Translated, it gives CATTGGDQETQYF.